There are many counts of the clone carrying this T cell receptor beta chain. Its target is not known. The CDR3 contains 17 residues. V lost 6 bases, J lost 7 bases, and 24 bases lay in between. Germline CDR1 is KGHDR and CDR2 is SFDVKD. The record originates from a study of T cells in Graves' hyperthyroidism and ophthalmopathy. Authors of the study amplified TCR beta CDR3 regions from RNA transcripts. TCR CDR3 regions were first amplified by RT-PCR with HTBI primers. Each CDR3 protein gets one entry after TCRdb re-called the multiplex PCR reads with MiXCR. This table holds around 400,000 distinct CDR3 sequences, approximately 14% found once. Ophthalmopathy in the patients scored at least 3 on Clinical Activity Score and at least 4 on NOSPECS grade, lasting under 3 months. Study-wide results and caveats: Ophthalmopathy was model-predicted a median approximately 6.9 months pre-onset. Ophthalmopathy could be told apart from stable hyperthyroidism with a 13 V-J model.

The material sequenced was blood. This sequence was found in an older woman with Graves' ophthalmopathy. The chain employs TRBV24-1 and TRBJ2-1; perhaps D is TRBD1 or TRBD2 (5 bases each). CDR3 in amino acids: CATSPGPDWPLGNEQFF. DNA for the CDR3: TGTGCCACCAGTCCGGGGCCCGACTGGCCTCTCGGGAATGAGCAGTTCTTC.